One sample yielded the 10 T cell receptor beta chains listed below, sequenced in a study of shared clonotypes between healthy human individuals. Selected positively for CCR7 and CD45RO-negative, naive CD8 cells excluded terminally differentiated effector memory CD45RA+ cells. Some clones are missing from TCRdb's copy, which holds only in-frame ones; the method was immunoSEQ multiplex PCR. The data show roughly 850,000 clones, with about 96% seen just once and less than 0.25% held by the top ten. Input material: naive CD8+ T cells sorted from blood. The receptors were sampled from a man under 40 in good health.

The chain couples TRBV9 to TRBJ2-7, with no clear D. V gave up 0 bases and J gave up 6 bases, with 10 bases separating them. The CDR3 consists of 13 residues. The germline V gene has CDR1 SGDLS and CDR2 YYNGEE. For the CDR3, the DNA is TGTGCCAGCAGCGTAGTACAGAACGGCGAGCAGTACTTC. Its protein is CASSVVQNGEQYF.

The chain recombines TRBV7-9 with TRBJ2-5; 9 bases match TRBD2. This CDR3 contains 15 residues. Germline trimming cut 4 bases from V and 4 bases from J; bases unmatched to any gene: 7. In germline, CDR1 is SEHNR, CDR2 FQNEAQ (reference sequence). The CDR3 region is CASSSRTSAPETQYF. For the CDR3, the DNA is TGTGCCAGCAGCTCCCGGACTAGCGCCCCAGAGACCCAGTACTTC.

The CDR3 loop is CASSLWGSSGRYQETQYF. The DNA of the CDR3 is TGCGCCAGCAGCTTGTGGGGATCTAGCGGGAGGTACCAAGAGACCCAGTACTTC. The gene calls are TRBV5-1 and TRBJ2-5; TRBD2 agrees at 11 bases. This CDR3 has 18 residues. Per the germline V gene, CDR1 is SGHRS and CDR2 is YFSETQ. J gave up 0 bases and V 1 base, and 8 bases lay outside the gene matches.

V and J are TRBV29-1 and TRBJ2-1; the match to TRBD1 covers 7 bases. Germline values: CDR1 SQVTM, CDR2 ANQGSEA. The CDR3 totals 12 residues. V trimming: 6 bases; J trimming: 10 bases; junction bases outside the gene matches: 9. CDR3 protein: CSVHRQGKEQFF. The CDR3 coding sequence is TGCAGCGTACATCGACAGGGTAAAGAGCAGTTCTTC.

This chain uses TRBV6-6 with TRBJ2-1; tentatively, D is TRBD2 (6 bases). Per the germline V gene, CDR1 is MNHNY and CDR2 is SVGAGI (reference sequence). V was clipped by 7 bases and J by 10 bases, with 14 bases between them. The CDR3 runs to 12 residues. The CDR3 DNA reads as TGTGCCAGCACCCCCACGGGAGTCGAGCAGTTCTTC. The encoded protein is CASTPTGVEQFF.

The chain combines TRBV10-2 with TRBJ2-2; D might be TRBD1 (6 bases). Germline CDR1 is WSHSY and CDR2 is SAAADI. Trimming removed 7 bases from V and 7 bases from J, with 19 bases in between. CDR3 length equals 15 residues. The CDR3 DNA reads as TGCGCCAGCAACGAGGACTGGGGGCTAAGCGGGGAGCTGTTTTTT. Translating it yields CASNEDWGLSGELFF.

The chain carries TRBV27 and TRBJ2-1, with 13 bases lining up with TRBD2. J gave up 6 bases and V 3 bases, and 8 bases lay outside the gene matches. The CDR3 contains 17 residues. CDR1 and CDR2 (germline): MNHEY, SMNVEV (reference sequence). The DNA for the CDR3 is TGTGCCAGCAGTTTCTTGACTAGCGGGAGGCTTGTCAATGAGCAGTTCTTC. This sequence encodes CASSFLTSGRLVNEQFF.

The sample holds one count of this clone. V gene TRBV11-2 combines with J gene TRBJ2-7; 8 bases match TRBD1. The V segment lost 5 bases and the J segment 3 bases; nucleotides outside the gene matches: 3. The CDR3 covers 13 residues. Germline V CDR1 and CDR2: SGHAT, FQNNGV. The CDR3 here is CASSLGQDYEQYF. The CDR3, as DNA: TGTGCCAGCAGCCTGGGACAGGACTACGAGCAGTACTTC. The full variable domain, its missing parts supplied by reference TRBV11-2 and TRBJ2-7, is EAGVAQSPRYKIIEKRQSVAFWCNPISGHATLYWYQQILGQGPKLLIQFQNNGVVDDSQLPKDRFSAERLKGVDSTLKIQPAKLEDSAVYLCASSLGQDYEQYFGPGTRLTVT.

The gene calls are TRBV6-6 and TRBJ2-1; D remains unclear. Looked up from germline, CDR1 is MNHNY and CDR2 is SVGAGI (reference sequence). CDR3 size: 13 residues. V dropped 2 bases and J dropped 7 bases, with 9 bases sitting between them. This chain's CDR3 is CASSYGSGNEQFF. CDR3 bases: TGTGCCAGCAGTTACGGGTCCGGGAATGAGCAGTTCTTC.

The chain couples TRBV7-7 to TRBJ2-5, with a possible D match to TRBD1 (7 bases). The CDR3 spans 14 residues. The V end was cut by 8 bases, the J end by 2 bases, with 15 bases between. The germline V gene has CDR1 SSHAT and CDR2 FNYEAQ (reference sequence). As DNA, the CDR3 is TGTGCCAGCCCCAGGGGGAGGTGGCAAGAGACCCAGTACTTC. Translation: CASPRGRWQETQYF.